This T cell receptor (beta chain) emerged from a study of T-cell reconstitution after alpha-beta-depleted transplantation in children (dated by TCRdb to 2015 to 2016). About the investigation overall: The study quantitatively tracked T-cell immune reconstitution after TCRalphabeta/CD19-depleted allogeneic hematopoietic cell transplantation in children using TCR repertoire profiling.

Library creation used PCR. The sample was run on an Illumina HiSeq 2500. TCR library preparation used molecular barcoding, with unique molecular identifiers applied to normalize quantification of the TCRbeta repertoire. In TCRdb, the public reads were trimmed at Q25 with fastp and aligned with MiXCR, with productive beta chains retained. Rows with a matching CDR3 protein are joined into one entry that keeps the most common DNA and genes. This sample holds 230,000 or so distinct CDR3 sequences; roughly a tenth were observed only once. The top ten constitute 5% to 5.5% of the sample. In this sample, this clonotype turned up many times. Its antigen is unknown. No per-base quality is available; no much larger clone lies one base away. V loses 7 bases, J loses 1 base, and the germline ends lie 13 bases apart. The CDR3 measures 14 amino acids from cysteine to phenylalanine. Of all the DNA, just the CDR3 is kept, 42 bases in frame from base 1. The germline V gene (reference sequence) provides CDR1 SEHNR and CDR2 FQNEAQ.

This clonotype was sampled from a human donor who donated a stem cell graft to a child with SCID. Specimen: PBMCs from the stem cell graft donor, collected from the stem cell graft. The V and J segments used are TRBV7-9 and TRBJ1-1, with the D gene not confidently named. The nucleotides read TGTGCCAGCATCCCCGTGAACAGGAACACTGAAGCTTTCTTT. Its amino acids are CASIPVNRNTEAFF.